Below are 27 T cell receptor beta chains sequenced from a single sample in a study of regulatory T cells in long-lasting Graves disease. Stated time point: newly diagnosed GD, antithyroid drugs for less than 3 months. PBMC-derived RNA was used for the TCR library. Combining iRepertoire HTBI primers with Arm-PCR of CDR3 regions, the authors built TCR beta libraries. MiXCR, applied by TCRdb to the multiplex PCR reads, yields one record per CDR3 protein. This sample has 350,000 to 450,000 distinct CDR3 sequences, with under 15% found just once. The data were also submitted as part of a second study, on T cells in Graves' hyperthyroidism and ophthalmopathy.

Specimen: peripheral blood mononuclear cells (PBMCs), collected at new diagnosis, from a patient treated with antithyroid drugs. Receptors originate from a woman aged 30 to 39 with Graves disease.

The rearrangement joins TRBV19 to TRBJ1-4; D is undetermined. Trimming took off 1 base at V and 7 bases at J, with 13 bases between the two ends. The CDR3 is made up of 15 amino acids. Germline V lookup: CDR1 LNHDA, CDR2 SQIVND (reference sequence). CDR3 DNA: TGTGCCAGTAGTATAGGACCGGAGGGAGGTGAAAAACTGTTTTTT. Translated: CASSIGPEGGEKLFF.

The chain uses TRBV6-2 or TRBV6-3 and TRBJ2-3, with D perhaps TRBD2 (7 bases). This CDR3 has 14 residues. The V and J ends lost 2 bases and 4 bases respectively, with 10 bases between them. Germline V CDR1 and CDR2: MNHEY, SVGEGT. CDR3 in DNA: TGTGCCAGCAGTTACGGGAGGGGGTCAGATACGCAGTATTTT. It yields the protein CASSYGRGSDTQYF.

This clonotype was detected once. This may stem from a read error, because a much larger clone lies one nucleotide away. The chain employs TRBV7-8 and TRBJ2-7; 10 bases agree with TRBD2. In germline, CDR1 is SGHVS, CDR2 FQNEAQ. This CDR3 contains 19 residues. The CDR3 DNA sequence: TGTGCCAGCAGCCCACGGGGGGGCGTAGCGGGAGGTTTATCCTGCGAGCAGTACTTC. Amino acids: CASSPRGGVAGGLSCEQYF.

This clonotype was counted ten times or more. The chain's CDR3 is CASSSRGGGASSYEQYF. DNA for the CDR3: TGTGCCAGCAGCTCAAGAGGAGGGGGCGCGAGCTCCTACGAGCAGTACTTC. The chain is built from TRBV11-3 and TRBJ2-7; D might be TRBD1 (7 bases). Germline assignment: CDR1 SGHNT and CDR2 YENEEA. The CDR3 extends over 17 amino acids. Trimming removed 4 bases from V and 0 bases from J, with 19 bases in between.

The sample holds many counts of this clonotype. The chain carries TRBV29-1 and TRBJ2-1; perhaps D is TRBD1 or TRBD2 (5 bases each). The CDR3 is 15 residues long. Germline loops: CDR1 SQVTM, CDR2 ANQGSEA. V lost 4 bases to trimming and J lost 9 bases, with 22 bases between them. The CDR3 loop reads CSVARLRGGEGEQFF. In DNA form, the CDR3 reads TGCAGCGTTGCAAGACTGCGTGGGGGTGAGGGTGAGCAGTTCTTC.

The CDR3 here is CASSQVTSGYEQYF. CDR3 DNA: TGTGCCAGCAGCCAAGTGACTAGCGGCTACGAGCAGTACTTC. The V call is TRBV3-1, the J call TRBJ2-7; TRBD2 matches at 9 bases. The CDR3 has 14 residues. Germline V gene sequence: CDR1 LGHDT, CDR2 YNNKEL (reference sequence). Unmatched junction bases numbered 1, after V lost 1 base and J lost 3 bases.

In its sample, this clonotype was seen a few times. The gene calls are TRBV6-2 or TRBV6-3 and TRBJ1-2, with 7 nucleotides matching TRBD1. Germline values: CDR1 MNHEY, CDR2 SVGEGT. J gave up 4 bases and V 0 bases, and 5 bases lay outside the gene matches. The CDR3 totals 15 residues. CDR3 sequence: CASSYSWTGTYGYTF. CDR3 bases: TGTGCCAGCAGTTACTCCTGGACAGGAACCTATGGCTACACCTTC.

This chain uses TRBV7-3 with TRBJ2-3, with D tentatively TRBD2 (5 bases). This CDR3 comprises 15 residues. Germline lookup yields CDR1 SGHTA and CDR2 FQGTGA. Between the trimmed V and J ends, which lost 1 base and 6 bases, there was a span of 14 bases. CDR3 coding DNA: TGTGCCAGCAGCTTAAGGGTGAGGGCAGAGGATACGCAGTATTTT. Amino acids: CASSLRVRAEDTQYF.

The genes are TRBV20-1 and TRBJ2-2, with 7 positions matching TRBD2. J gave up 3 bases and V 5 bases, and 3 bases lay outside the gene matches. The CDR3 spans 13 residues. Germline lookup yields CDR1 DFQATT and CDR2 SNEGSKA (reference sequence). CDR3: CSARTSDTGELFF. CDR3 DNA sequence: TGCAGTGCTCGGACTAGTGACACCGGGGAGCTGTTTTTT.

The J gene is TRBJ1-5, the V gene TRBV7-9; D uncertain. The CDR3 is 12 amino acids. Per the germline V gene, CDR1 is SEHNR and CDR2 is FQNEAQ (reference sequence). V lost 5 bases, J lost 3 bases, and 5 bases lay in between. As DNA, the CDR3 is TGTGCCAGCAGCGGAACCAATCAGCCCCAGCATTTT. Translating gives CASSGTNQPQHF.

This clonotype was seen ten or more times. The CDR3, as DNA: TGTGCCAGCAACCAGATGGACAATGAGCAGTTCTTC. Translated: CASNQMDNEQFF. The V call is TRBV7-9, the J call TRBJ2-1; no reliable D call. The V end lost 7 bases, the J end lost 5 bases, and 9 bases lay between the germline ends. In germline, CDR1 is SEHNR, CDR2 FQNEAQ (reference sequence). The CDR3 contains 12 residues. Based on the CDR3 plus reference TRBV7-9 and TRBJ2-1, the full variable domain is DTGVSQNPRHKITKRGQNVTFRCDPISEHNRLYWYRQTLGQGPEFLTYFQNEAQLEKSRLLSDRFSAERPKGSFSTLEIQRTEQGDSAMYLCASNQMDNEQFFGPGTRLTVL.

This sequence joins TRBV19 and TRBJ2-6; TRBD2 agrees at 14 bases. Germline CDR1 reads LNHDA; CDR2 reads SQIVND (reference sequence). The CDR3 totals 20 residues. V was clipped by 6 bases and J by 8 bases; unmatched bases: 18. CDR3 region: CASRTDHPGLAGVATNVLTF. As DNA, the CDR3 is TGTGCCAGTAGGACGGACCATCCGGGACTAGCGGGAGTAGCGACCAACGTCCTGACTTTC.

This clonotype appeared a few times. The CDR3 DNA reads TGTGCCAGCAGACCAGGGGGCGGACAGCCCCAGCATTTT. Translated, it gives CASRPGGGQPQHF. This sequence joins TRBV27 and TRBJ1-5, with 8 bases matching TRBD1. V gave up 6 bases and J gave up 7 bases; unmatched junction bases: 5. The germline CDR1 and CDR2 sequences are MNHEY and SMNVEV (reference sequence). The CDR3 spans 13 residues.

This clonotype was detected many times. The chain is built from TRBV27 and TRBJ2-1; possible D gene TRBD2, 6 bases. Germline CDR1 is MNHEY and CDR2 is SMNVEV (reference sequence). This CDR3 spans 18 amino acids. V dropped 5 bases and J dropped 8 bases, with 28 bases sitting between them. CDR3 sequence (DNA): TGTGCCAGCAGTCCCTCGCGAGTATTGACGGGAGAAAGCGATGAGCAGTTCTTC. Amino acids: CASSPSRVLTGESDEQFF.

The sample holds a few counts of this clonotype. The chain recombines TRBV7-9 with TRBJ1-2, with 7 bases lining up with TRBD1. This CDR3 has 14 residues. The germline gives CDR1 SEHNR, CDR2 FQNEAQ (reference sequence). The ends lost 5 bases at V and 13 bases at J; junction bases unmatched: 16. The CDR3: CASSRTYRGEGSTF. CDR3 coding DNA: TGTGCCAGCAGCCGTACCTACAGGGGCGAAGGGTCCACCTTC.

This clonotype occurred a few times. The V call is TRBV7-8, the J call TRBJ2-3, with 7 bases identical to TRBD2. CDR1 and CDR2 (germline): SGHVS, FQNEAQ. V shed 10 bases, J shed 4 bases, and the junction held 23 bases outside the gene matches. The CDR3 contains 18 residues. The CDR3, as DNA: TGTGCCACTCGGCAGGAGCGGGATGGACCTACCGGCCCAGATACGCAGTATTTT. Residues: CATRQERDGPTGPDTQYF.

The DNA for the CDR3 is TGTGCCAGCAGTTTACTTAGCGGGAGGGTGGAGACCCAGTACTTC. Its translation: CASSLLSGRVETQYF. This chain links TRBV12-3 or TRBV12-4 with TRBJ2-5; 11 positions agree with TRBD2. This CDR3 comprises 15 residues. Trimming cost V 2 bases and J 5 bases; bases outside gene matches: 4.

This clonotype came up many times. The V call is TRBV30, the J call TRBJ2-7, with 7 bases identical to TRBD2. This CDR3 comprises 13 residues. J was trimmed by 4 bases and V by 3 bases; bases with no gene match: 6. From germline, CDR1 is GTSNPN and CDR2 SVGIG (reference sequence). CDR3 residues: CAWRAGELYEQYF. CDR3 DNA sequence: TGTGCCTGGAGGGCGGGAGAGTTGTACGAGCAGTACTTC.

The gene calls are TRBV20-1 and TRBJ1-5; unclear D gene. V was clipped by 0 bases and J by 7 bases, with 7 bases between them. The CDR3 length is 12 residues. CDR1 is DFQATT, CDR2 SNEGSKA, per germline (reference sequence). CDR3 coding DNA: TGCAGTGCTAGAGATCGAGTGCAGCCCCAGCATTTT. The encoded protein is CSARDRVQPQHF.

This clonotype came up a few times. This sequence joins TRBV30 and TRBJ2-1; the D gene could be TRBD1 or TRBD2 (6 bases each). The CDR3 contains 14 residues. Deletions cut 3 bases from V and 4 bases from J, with 13 bases between. The V gene's germline CDR1 is GTSNPN and CDR2 SVGIG (reference sequence). The CDR3 here is CAWRTGTPYNEQFF. CDR3 nucleotide sequence: TGTGCCTGGAGAACAGGGACTCCATACAATGAGCAGTTCTTC. Variable domain in full (rest from reference TRBV30 and TRBJ2-1): SQTIHQWPATLVQPVGSPLSLECTVEGTSNPNLYWYRQAAGRGLQLLFYSVGIGQISSEVPQNLSASRPQDRQFILSSKKLLLSDSGFYLCAWRTGTPYNEQFFGPGTRLTVL.

This clonotype was observed at least ten times. The chain has TRBV7-2 and TRBJ2-3; D gene unclear. The length of the CDR3 is 17 residues. The ends were cut back, 2 bases at V and 2 bases at J, with 17 bases in the middle. Germline CDR1 reads SGHTA; CDR2 reads FQGNSA. In DNA, the CDR3 is TGTGCCAGCAGCTTAAATTGGCTACTTTTAGCCACAGATACGCAGTATTTT. Its translation: CASSLNWLLLATDTQYF.

This clonotype appeared many times. This chain links TRBV7-2 with TRBJ1-1; TRBD1 matches at 7 bases. The CDR3 length is 17 residues. With 0 bases clipped from V and 5 bases from J, the junction kept 12 bases outside the gene matches. Germline-derived CDR1 and CDR2 are SGHTA and FQGNSA. The CDR3 sequence: CASSLAELRGRRTEAFF. For the CDR3, the DNA is TGTGCCAGCAGCTTAGCGGAATTAAGGGGGCGGAGGACTGAAGCTTTCTTT.

This clonotype was observed many times. This chain connects TRBV13 to TRBJ2-7; TRBD2 matches at 11 bases. Germline assignment: CDR1 PRHDT and CDR2 FYEKMQ (reference sequence). This CDR3 is 15 amino acids long. Unmatched junction bases numbered 3, after V lost 0 bases and J lost 5 bases. CDR3 in amino acids: CASSLGTSGKDEQYF. CDR3 bases: TGTGCCAGCAGCTTAGGGACTAGCGGGAAGGACGAGCAGTACTTC.

This clonotype was observed many times. CDR3 DNA: TGTGCCAGCAGCGAATTACAGGGGCCCCTAGCCAAAAACATTCAGTACTTC. Amino acids: CASSELQGPLAKNIQYF. This chain connects TRBV11-2 to TRBJ2-4; 7 bases are a match to TRBD1. V shed 5 bases and J 0 bases; nucleotides not matched to a gene: 10. This CDR3 is built from 17 residues. Germline CDR1 SGHAT, CDR2 FQNNGV.

The J gene is TRBJ1-1, the V gene TRBV2, with TRBD1 as a possible D gene (5 bases). The CDR3 extends over 13 amino acids. Trimming cost V 8 bases and J 8 bases, with 18 bases left between them. In germline, CDR1 is SNHLY, CDR2 FYNNEI. CDR3 DNA: TGTGCCAGCGGAATACAGGACCAGCAGGAAGCTTTCTTT. It codes for CASGIQDQQEAFF. Drawing the rest from reference TRBV2 and TRBJ1-1, the complete variable domain is EPEVTQTPSHQVTQMGQEVILRCVPISNHLYFYWYRQILGQKVEFLVSFYNNEISEKSEIFDDQFSVERPDGSNFTLKIRSTKLEDSAMYFCASGIQDQQEAFFGQGTRLTVV.

This clonotype was observed at least ten times. The chain joins TRBV2 to TRBJ2-7; D ambiguous. The CDR3 length is 12 residues. Trimming cost V 5 bases and J 3 bases, with 8 bases left between them. Germline CDR1 reads SNHLY; CDR2 reads FYNNEI. Written as DNA, the CDR3 is TGTGCCAGCAGTAGGACCTTCTACGAGCAGTACTTC. Protein sequence: CASSRTFYEQYF.

This clonotype was picked up a small number of times. The genes are TRBV27 and TRBJ2-3; 11 positions agree with TRBD2. With 6 bases clipped from V and 4 bases from J, the junction kept 9 bases outside the gene matches. The CDR3 contains 16 residues. Germline V gene lookup returns CDR1 MNHEY and CDR2 SMNVEV (reference sequence). The CDR3 nucleotides are TGTGCCAGCAGGCCGGCCCAACTAGCGGGGGCAGATACGCAGTATTTT. Protein sequence: CASRPAQLAGADTQYF.